This entry lists 3 T cell receptor beta chains sequenced from one sample in a study of CXCR3-negative and CXCR3-positive naive CD8 T cells. Preparation of TRB cDNA libraries relied on 5' RACE carrying UMI labels. TCRdb reprocessed the 5' RACE reads and reports one entry per CDR3 protein, with no DNA. Recorded for this sample: about 40,000 distinct CDR3 sequences. The sample consisted of memory CD8+ T cells from blood. The receptors here all came from a human donor in good health. Some clones in this sample may be carry-over from other donors' samples.

The CDR3 is CASSPRGGQNWDTEAFF. The genes are TRBV14 and TRBJ1-1; the TCRdb D gene call, TRBD1, has no DNA to confirm it. The CDR3 contains 17 residues. Germline CDR1 is SGHDN and CDR2 is FVKESK.

The chain combines TRBV29-1 with TRBJ2-7; with no DNA, the TCRdb D assignment of TRBD1 cannot be verified. Germline CDR1 reads SQVTM; CDR2 reads ANQGSEA. The CDR3 consists of 14 residues. The CDR3 region is CSVGGGATSYEQYF.

The chain couples TRBV12-5 to TRBJ2-1; there is no DNA to check the TCRdb D call of TRBD1. Germline V gene lookup returns CDR1 LGHNT and CDR2 FRNRAP. This CDR3 contains 16 residues. CDR3 loop: CASGLWGQGVRNEQFF.